Shown below are 19 T cell receptor beta chains from a single sample sequenced in a study of human T cells and chemical hapten exposure. The time point was: patch test 1, 2 weeks after DPC sensitization. Treatment here: therapeutic diphenylcyclopropenone sensitization with weekly scalp DPC. TCRdb reanalysed the RACE reads using MiXCR and keeps one entry per CDR3 protein. The sample has approximately 400,000 distinct CDR3 sequences, about 4.8% seen once. This material consisted of whole blood, taken in connection with sensitization to the hapten diphenylcyclopropenone (DPC). These receptors all stem from a woman between 50 and 59 years old with alopecia areata. Some clones in this sample may be carry-over from other donors' samples.

The chain joins TRBV15 to TRBJ2-7, with a weak D call TRBD2 (6 bases). The V and J ends lost 1 base and 6 bases respectively, with 10 bases between them. The CDR3 runs 13 residues. Germline CDR1 LNHNV, CDR2 YYDKDF (reference sequence). CDR3 loop: CATSRAPGGEQYF. The CDR3 DNA reads TGTGCCACCAGCAGAGCGCCCGGGGGCGAGCAGTACTTC.

Many counts were recorded for this clonotype. CDR3 protein: CASSWTGSGANVLTF. CDR3 bases: TGTGCCAGCAGCTGGACAGGCTCCGGGGCCAACGTCCTGACTTTC. The chain uses TRBV14 and TRBJ2-6; 7 nucleotides align to TRBD1. The germline CDR1 and CDR2 sequences are SGHDN and FVKESK. This CDR3 region has 15 residues. The V and J ends lost 5 bases and 4 bases, in that order; junction bases with no gene match: 5.

This clonotype has ten or more counts. The rearrangement links TRBV4-1 to TRBJ1-1; D remains ambiguous. The V and J ends lost 3 bases and 6 bases respectively, with 17 bases between them. The V gene's germline CDR1 is MGHRA and CDR2 YSYEKL. The CDR3 covers 15 residues. Here the CDR3 reads CASSQAAGIGAEAFF. In DNA form, the CDR3 reads TGCGCCAGCAGCCAGGCTGCGGGAATCGGGGCTGAAGCTTTCTTT.

This clonotype occurred many times. V gene TRBV9 combines with J gene TRBJ1-3; weak D call: TRBD1 (6 bases). V was trimmed by 3 bases and J by 1 base, leaving 8 bases between them. Per germline, CDR1 SGDLS and CDR2 YYNGEE. The CDR3 sequence is 14 residues long. The CDR3 spells CASSGGGSGNTIYF. CDR3 DNA sequence: TGTGCCAGCAGCGGAGGGGGTTCTGGAAACACCATATATTTT.

This clonotype was seen ten or more times. The J gene is TRBJ1-1, the V gene TRBV29-1; D is unclear. The CDR3 is 11 residues long. The germline gives CDR1 SQVTM, CDR2 ANQGSEA. Between the trimmed V and J ends, which lost 4 bases and 4 bases, there was a span of 7 bases. The CDR3 DNA is TGCAGCGTTGCCGAGGGCACTGAAGCTTTCTTT. Amino acid sequence: CSVAEGTEAFF.

V and J are TRBV28 and TRBJ1-2; D is unclear. The ends were cut back, 6 bases at V and 0 bases at J, with 17 bases in the middle. CDR3 length: 16 residues. CDR1 and CDR2 (germline): MDHEN, SYDVKM. CDR3 coding DNA: TGTGCCAGCAGCCGGGAAGCCCGAGCCCCTAACTATGGCTACACCTTC. It encodes CASSREARAPNYGYTF.

This clonotype has only a few counts. This chain uses TRBV4-3 with TRBJ1-1; tentatively, D is TRBD1 (6 bases). CDR1 is LGHNA and CDR2 is YSLEER in the germline V gene. Trimming removed 0 bases from V and 4 bases from J, with 9 bases in between. The CDR3 has 14 residues. This chain's CDR3 is CASSQEGGRTEAFF. The CDR3, as DNA: TGCGCCAGCAGCCAAGAAGGGGGGCGCACTGAAGCTTTCTTT.

The chain is built from TRBV7-9 and TRBJ2-1, with 15 bases matching TRBD2. The CDR3 has 20 residues. In germline, CDR1 is SEHNR, CDR2 FQNEAQ (reference sequence). The ends lost 6 bases at V and 0 bases at J; junction bases unmatched: 12. CDR3 loop: CASSSPAGTSGGSSYNEQFF. CDR3 DNA: TGTGCCAGCAGTTCGCCTGCCGGGACTAGCGGGGGGAGCTCCTACAATGAGCAGTTCTTC.

This clonotype came up many times. The V and J genes are TRBV12-3 or TRBV12-4 and TRBJ2-7; no firm D call. Deletions cut 10 bases from V and 0 bases from J, with 10 bases between. The CDR3 length is 12 residues. CDR3 DNA sequence: TGTGCCACTGGGATTAGCTCCTACGAGCAGTACTTC. Translation gives CATGISSYEQYF.

The chain couples TRBV12-3 or TRBV12-4 to TRBJ1-2; 8 bases are shared with TRBD1. This CDR3 has 14 amino acids. J was trimmed by 5 bases and V by 6 bases; bases with no gene match: 8. This CDR3 is CASRGTGGRYGYTF. The CDR3 DNA follows: TGTGCCAGCAGAGGAACAGGGGGACGGTATGGCTACACCTTC.

This clonotype was recorded many times. V is TRBV4-3 and J is TRBJ2-1; 13 bases fit TRBD2. Germline CDR1 reads LGHNA; CDR2 reads YSLEER. V lost 3 bases, J lost 8 bases, and 7 bases stayed unmatched. The CDR3 is made up of 16 amino acids. The CDR3 loop reads CASSQLTSGRADEQFF. The CDR3 coding sequence is TGCGCCAGCAGCCAGTTAACTAGCGGGAGGGCGGATGAGCAGTTCTTC.

This clonotype occurred a few times. A much larger clone is a single base away; this may be a read error. The chain links TRBV15 to TRBJ1-4, with D possibly matching TRBD1 (6 bases). The CDR3 has 14 residues. Germline loops: CDR1 LNHNV, CDR2 YYDKDF (reference sequence). Trimming took off 5 bases at V and 5 bases at J, with 12 bases between the two ends. The CDR3 DNA is TGTGCCACCAGCGAACAGGGCATGAATGAAAAACTGTTTTTT. Its translation is CATSEQGMNEKLFF.

This clonotype appeared many times. The CDR3 is CASSPVEGLLYNEQFF. For the CDR3, the DNA is TGTGCCAGCAGCCCCGTTGAGGGACTACTCTACAATGAGCAGTTCTTC. The chain carries TRBV7-9 and TRBJ2-1; 7 bases align to TRBD2. Unmatched junction bases numbered 10, after V lost 5 bases and J lost 3 bases. This CDR3 region has 16 residues. Germline assignment: CDR1 SEHNR and CDR2 FQNEAQ (reference sequence). The variable domain in full, completed from reference TRBV7-9 and TRBJ2-1, reads DTGVSQNPRHKITKRGQNVTFRCDPISEHNRLYWYRQTLGQGPEFLTYFQNEAQLEKSRLLSDRFSAERPKGSFSTLEIQRTEQGDSAMYLCASSPVEGLLYNEQFFGPGTRLTVL.

The table lists this clonotype with many counts. The chain links TRBV27 to TRBJ2-4; perhaps TRBD2 as D (5 bases). CDR1 MNHEY and CDR2 SMNVEV come from the germline V gene (reference sequence). Trimming took 10 bases from V and 1 from J, leaving 11 bases between them. There are 13 residues in the CDR3. CDR3 in amino acids: CATRGSAKNIQYF. CDR3 nucleotide sequence: TGTGCCACCAGAGGGTCGGCCAAAAACATTCAGTACTTC.

This clonotype was recorded at least ten times. This rearrangement joins TRBV4-2 to TRBJ2-1; D is uncertain. Trimming pared 8 bases from V and 8 bases from J, leaving 16 bases between. The CDR3 covers 13 residues. The germline gives CDR1 LGHNA, CDR2 YNFKEQ. The CDR3 bases are TGTGCCAGCCAAGACGAGTCCGGGTATGAGCAGTTCTTC. Its translation is CASQDESGYEQFF.

This clonotype has a count of ten or more. This chain uses TRBV12-3 or TRBV12-4 with TRBJ2-2; D call uncertain. V lost 3 bases and J lost 3, with 8 bases in between. The CDR3 totals 14 residues. Here the CDR3 DNA reads TGTGCCAGCAGTTTGGGTGATTACACCGGGGAGCTGTTTTTT. Protein: CASSLGDYTGELFF.

This clonotype appeared a few times. This rearrangement joins TRBV14 to TRBJ1-5, with D possibly matching TRBD1 (6 bases). This CDR3 is 15 amino acids long. V lost 9 bases and J lost 9, with 24 bases in between. From germline, CDR1 is SGHDN and CDR2 FVKESK. The CDR3 protein is CARSLPGAGEGPQHF. CDR3 sequence (DNA): TGTGCCAGATCCCTACCAGGGGCCGGCGAGGGGCCCCAGCATTTT.

In its sample, this clonotype was seen many times. V gene TRBV7-8 combines with J gene TRBJ1-5; D unresolved. CDR3 length: 16 residues. Germline CDR1 reads SGHVS; CDR2 reads FQNEAQ. Trimming removed 1 base from V and 3 bases from J, with 13 bases in between. This CDR3 is CASSLGLGAINQPQHF. For the CDR3, the DNA is TGTGCCAGCAGCTTAGGATTAGGTGCTATCAATCAGCCCCAGCATTTT.

The sample holds many counts of this clonotype. The junction shows a germline mismatch at one end, possibly a read error. The chain combines TRBV15 with TRBJ1-5; D unclear. The CDR3 totals 14 residues. CDR1 is LNHNV, CDR2 YYDKDF, per germline (reference sequence). DNA for the CDR3: TGTGCCACCAGCCGAGAACAAGGCAATCAGCCCCAGCATTTT. Translation gives CATSREQGNQPQHF.